One and the same sample provided the 18 T cell receptor beta chains below, sequenced in a study of blood T cell repertoires in COVID-19. Measured with immunoSEQ multiplex PCR; TCRdb has only the in-frame clones, and not every one. The data contain approximately 20,000 clones, 70% to 90% of them singletons. Specimen: peripheral blood. Receptor source: a human donor with active COVID-19. The donor label of this sample is uncertain.

The chain employs TRBV10-3 and TRBJ2-5, with D tentatively TRBD1 (6 bases). The CDR3 length is 16 residues. V lost 4 bases to trimming and J lost 3 bases, with 18 bases between them. Germline assignment: CDR1 ENHRY and CDR2 SYGVKD. The CDR3 is CAISGVQGRVEETQYF. CDR3 coding DNA: TGTGCCATCAGTGGGGTTCAGGGGCGGGTAGAAGAGACCCAGTACTTC.

The chain joins TRBV5-8 to TRBJ2-7, with D uncertain. The germline V gene has CDR1 SGHTS and CDR2 YDEGEE. The CDR3 is 13 amino acids. The V and J ends lost 5 bases and 2 bases respectively, with 11 bases between them. The CDR3 DNA reads TGTGCCAGCAGTAGTAACCCTGCCTACGAGCAGTACTTC. It is translated as CASSSNPAYEQYF.

The rearrangement uses TRBV5-1 and TRBJ2-5; D may be TRBD1 (5 bases). V lost 3 bases and J 5 bases, leaving 17 bases between the germline ends. Germline V lookup: CDR1 SGHRS, CDR2 YFSETQ. This CDR3 is built from 15 residues. CDR3 residues: CASSSGGALRETQYF. The DNA for the CDR3 is TGCGCCAGCAGCTCAGGTGGGGCTCTCAGGGAGACCCAGTACTTC.

This clone has only a few counts. The chain links TRBV4-3 to TRBJ2-1; weak D call: TRBD2 (5 bases). The germline V and J ends were trimmed by 1 base and 7 bases, with 8 bases remaining between them. Germline V gene data show CDR1 as LGHNA and CDR2 as YSLEER. This CDR3 contains 13 residues. The CDR3: CASSQVRGNEQFF. CDR3 nucleotides: TGCGCCAGCAGCCAAGTAAGAGGGAATGAGCAGTTCTTC.

This chain joins TRBV19 and TRBJ2-6; no reliable D call. CDR1 and CDR2 from the germline V gene are LNHDA and SQIVND (reference sequence). The CDR3 spans 14 residues. The ends were cut back, 4 bases at V and 1 base at J, with 5 bases in the middle. The CDR3 protein is CASSSESGANVLTF. The DNA for the CDR3 is TGTGCCAGTAGTAGCGAGTCTGGGGCCAACGTCCTGACTTTC.

V is TRBV2 and J is TRBJ1-1; D remains unclear. The CDR3 contains 13 residues. Trimming stripped 0 bases from V and 1 base from J, with 3 bases between. In germline, CDR1 is SNHLY, CDR2 FYNNEI. Here the CDR3 reads CASSEARNTEAFF. The CDR3 DNA is TGTGCCAGCAGTGAAGCCCGGAACACTGAAGCTTTCTTT.

CDR3 protein: CASSQYISQGKNEKLFF. The CDR3 DNA follows: TGCGCCAGCAGTCAATATATTAGTCAGGGGAAAAATGAAAAACTGTTTTTT. The chain couples TRBV23-1 to TRBJ1-4; possible D gene TRBD1, 6 bases. TRBV23-1 counts as an open reading frame of uncertain function. V lost 1 base and J lost 5, with 17 bases in between. The CDR3 runs 17 residues.

V usage is TRBV4-1 and J usage is TRBJ1-6; D is undetermined. The CDR3 contains 14 residues. Germline-derived CDR1 and CDR2 are MGHRA and YSYEKL. The germline V and J ends were trimmed by 0 bases and 7 bases, with 7 bases remaining between them. The CDR3 nucleotides are TGCGCCAGCAGCCAAGATTGGGCGAATTCACCCCTCCACTTT. This translates into CASSQDWANSPLHF.

The chain has TRBV4-2 and TRBJ2-5; the match to TRBD1 covers 7 bases. Unmatched junction bases numbered 6, after V lost 0 bases and J lost 5 bases. CDR1 is LGHNA and CDR2 is YNFKEQ in the germline V gene. The CDR3 sequence is 15 residues long. The CDR3 spells CASSQELTRGETQYF. The CDR3 DNA follows: TGTGCCAGCAGCCAAGAGTTGACCAGGGGGGAGACCCAGTACTTC.

V is TRBV7-8 and J is TRBJ1-2; 12 bases fit TRBD1. The CDR3 extends over 16 amino acids. J lost 7 bases, V lost 0 bases, and 6 bases had no gene match. Germline-derived CDR1 and CDR2 are SGHVS and FQNEAQ. The CDR3 region is CASSLAGTGGVGGYTF. CDR3 DNA: TGTGCCAGCAGCTTAGCCGGGACAGGGGGCGTTGGTGGCTACACCTTC.

This sequence joins TRBV24-1 and TRBJ1-3; 8 bases map to TRBD1. There are 16 residues in the CDR3. The germline V gene has CDR1 KGHDR and CDR2 SFDVKD. V shed 7 bases and J 0 bases; nucleotides not matched to a gene: 7. CDR3 sequence reads: CATSQQGGNSGNTIYF. The CDR3 DNA is TGTGCCACCAGCCAACAGGGGGGAAACTCTGGAAACACCATATATTTT.

The chain carries TRBV29-1 and TRBJ1-2; 8 bases agree with TRBD1. Looked up from germline, CDR1 is SQVTM and CDR2 is ANQGSEA. This CDR3 region has 11 residues. V lost 7 bases, J lost 4 bases, and 2 bases stayed unmatched. CDR3 in DNA: TGCAGCGCTGGACAGGGCTATGGCTACACCTTC. Protein product: CSAGQGYGYTF.

The V call is TRBV7-9, the J call TRBJ1-6, with TRBD1 as a possible D gene (6 bases). Germline V CDR1 and CDR2: SEHNR, FQNEAQ (reference sequence). This CDR3 contains 16 residues. V was trimmed by 4 bases and J by 5 bases, leaving 15 bases between them. The CDR3 here is CASSSPPGHNNSPLHF. Here the CDR3 DNA reads TGTGCCAGCAGCTCCCCGCCGGGACACAATAATTCACCCCTCCACTTT.

This CDR3 is CASSQIASDTQYF. CDR3 DNA sequence: TGCGCCAGCAGCCAGATAGCGTCAGATACGCAGTATTTT. The chain couples TRBV5-1 to TRBJ2-3, with D possibly being TRBD2 (5 bases). Germline-derived CDR1 and CDR2 are SGHRS and YFSETQ. Trimming shortened V by 4 bases and J by 4 bases, and 10 bases separated the two germline ends. This CDR3 has 13 residues.

Regarding this clone: At one boundary the junction diverges from the germline segment, which might be a read error. The chain combines TRBV7-7 with TRBJ2-2; 9 nucleotides line up with TRBD2. Germline V gives CDR1 SSHAT, CDR2 FNYEAQ (reference sequence). The CDR3 is 16 residues long. CDR3 sequence: CASSLASGTFTGELFF. For the CDR3, the DNA is TGTGCTAGCAGCCTAGCTAGCGGGACCTTTACCGGGGAGCTGTTTTTT. The variable domain in full, with the rest retrieved from reference TRBV7-7 and TRBJ2-2, is GAGVSQSPRYKVTKRGQDVTLRCDPISSHATLYWYQQALGQGPEFLTYFNYEAQPDKSGLPSDRFSAERPEGSISTLTIQRTEQRDSAMYRCASSLASGTFTGELFFGEGSRLTVL.

The chain joins TRBV7-4 to TRBJ2-7; TRBD1 matches at 9 bases. CDR1 is SGHVT and CDR2 is SQSDAQ in the germline V gene. The CDR3 is 13 residues long. V trimming: 4 bases; J trimming: 2 bases; junction bases outside the gene matches: 0. For the CDR3, the DNA is TGTGCCAGCAGCTGGACAGGGGCCTACGAGCAGTACTTC. Translation gives CASSWTGAYEQYF.

This clone appeared a few times. The same CDR3 is also encoded by other DNA sequences in this sample. CDR3 residues: CASSLRGYEQYF. The CDR3 DNA reads as TGTGCCAGCAGCCTTAGGGGGTACGAGCAGTACTTC. V is TRBV5-6 and J is TRBJ2-7, with a tentative D call TRBD1 (6 bases). Germline CDR1 and CDR2: SGHDT and YYEEEE. The V end lost 4 bases, the J end lost 4 bases, and 9 bases lay between the germline ends. This CDR3 comprises 12 residues.

In this sample, this clone turned up once. V usage is TRBV19 and J usage is TRBJ1-1; D is possibly TRBD1 (5 bases). Trimming took off 3 bases at V and 4 bases at J, with 24 bases between the two ends. Germline values: CDR1 LNHDA, CDR2 SQIVND (reference sequence). CDR3 length equals 18 residues. Here the CDR3 DNA reads TGTGCCAGTAGTATCATCGGTCGGGTCCGGGGGGTGGTCACTGAAGCTTTCTTT. Its protein product is CASSIIGRVRGVVTEAFF.